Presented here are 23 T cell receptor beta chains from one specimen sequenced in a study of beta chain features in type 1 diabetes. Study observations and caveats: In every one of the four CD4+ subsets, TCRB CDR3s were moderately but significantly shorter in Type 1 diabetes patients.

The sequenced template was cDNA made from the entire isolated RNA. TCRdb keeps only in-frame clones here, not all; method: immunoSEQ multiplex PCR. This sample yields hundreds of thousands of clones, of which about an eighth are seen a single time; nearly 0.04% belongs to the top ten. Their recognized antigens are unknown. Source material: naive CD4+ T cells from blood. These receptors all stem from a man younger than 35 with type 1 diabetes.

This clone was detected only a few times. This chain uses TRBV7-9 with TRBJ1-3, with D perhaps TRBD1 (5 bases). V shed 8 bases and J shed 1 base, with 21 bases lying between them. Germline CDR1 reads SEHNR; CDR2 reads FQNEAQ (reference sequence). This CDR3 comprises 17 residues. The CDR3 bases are TGTGCCAGCCGGAGAACTCGAATAGGGGAGTCTGGAAACACCATATATTTT. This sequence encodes CASRRTRIGESGNTIYF.

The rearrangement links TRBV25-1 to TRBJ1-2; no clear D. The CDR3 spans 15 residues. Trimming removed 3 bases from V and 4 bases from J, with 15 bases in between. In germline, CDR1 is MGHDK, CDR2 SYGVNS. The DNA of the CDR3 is TGTGCCAGCAGTGACGCGGGCCAAGGGATCTATGGCTACACCTTC. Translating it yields CASSDAGQGIYGYTF.

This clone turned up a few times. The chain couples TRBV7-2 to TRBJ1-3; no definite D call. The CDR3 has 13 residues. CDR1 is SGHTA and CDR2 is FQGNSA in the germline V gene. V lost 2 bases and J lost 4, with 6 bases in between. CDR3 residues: CASSLTPGNTIYF. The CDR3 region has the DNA TGTGCCAGCAGCTTAACTCCCGGAAACACCATATATTTT.

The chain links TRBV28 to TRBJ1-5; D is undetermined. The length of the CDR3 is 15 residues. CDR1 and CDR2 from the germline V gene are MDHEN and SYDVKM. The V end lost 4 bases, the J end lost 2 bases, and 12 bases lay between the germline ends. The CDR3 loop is CASSWVPQGNQPQHF. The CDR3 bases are TGTGCCAGCAGTTGGGTCCCGCAGGGCAATCAGCCCCAGCATTTT.

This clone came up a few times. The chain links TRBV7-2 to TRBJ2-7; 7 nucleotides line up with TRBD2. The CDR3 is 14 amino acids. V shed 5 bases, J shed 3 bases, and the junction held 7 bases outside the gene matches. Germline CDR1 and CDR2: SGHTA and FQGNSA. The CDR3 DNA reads TGTGCCAGCAGCGGAGCGGGACTACACTACGAGCAGTACTTC. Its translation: CASSGAGLHYEQYF.

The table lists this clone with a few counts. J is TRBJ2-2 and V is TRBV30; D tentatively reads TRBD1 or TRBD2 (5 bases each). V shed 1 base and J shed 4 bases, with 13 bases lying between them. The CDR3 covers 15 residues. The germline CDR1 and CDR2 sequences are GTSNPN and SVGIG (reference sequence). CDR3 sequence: CAWSAPGRRTGELFF. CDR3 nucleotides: TGTGCCTGGAGTGCTCCGGGGCGCCGCACCGGGGAGCTGTTTTTT.

CDR3 region: CASSLGGLNTEAFF. The CDR3, as DNA: TGCGCCAGCAGCTTGGGGGGCTTGAACACTGAAGCTTTCTTT. The V call is TRBV5-1, the J call TRBJ1-1, with D possibly matching TRBD1 (5 bases). The CDR3 runs 14 residues. Germline CDR1 SGHRS, CDR2 YFSETQ. V was shortened by 0 bases and J by 0 bases, with 6 bases between the two germline ends.

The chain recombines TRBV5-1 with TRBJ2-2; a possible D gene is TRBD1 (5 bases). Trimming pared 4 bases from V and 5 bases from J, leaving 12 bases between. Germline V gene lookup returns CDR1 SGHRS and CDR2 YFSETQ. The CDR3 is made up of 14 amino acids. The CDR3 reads CASSPFRETGELFF. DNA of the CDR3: TGCGCCAGCAGCCCCTTCAGGGAAACCGGGGAGCTGTTTTTT.

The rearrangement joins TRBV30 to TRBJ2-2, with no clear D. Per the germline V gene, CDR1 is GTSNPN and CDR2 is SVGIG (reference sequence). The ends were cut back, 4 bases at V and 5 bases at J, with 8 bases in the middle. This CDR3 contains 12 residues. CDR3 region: CAWNSITGELFF. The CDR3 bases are TGTGCCTGGAATAGTATAACCGGGGAGCTGTTTTTT.

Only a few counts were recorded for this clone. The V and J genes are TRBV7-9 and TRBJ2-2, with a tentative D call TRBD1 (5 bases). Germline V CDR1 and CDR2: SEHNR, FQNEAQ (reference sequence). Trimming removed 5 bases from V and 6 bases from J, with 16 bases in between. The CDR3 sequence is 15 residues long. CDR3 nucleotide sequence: TGTGCCAGCAGCCCACTACGGCAGGGTGCCGGGGAGCTGTTTTTT. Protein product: CASSPLRQGAGELFF.

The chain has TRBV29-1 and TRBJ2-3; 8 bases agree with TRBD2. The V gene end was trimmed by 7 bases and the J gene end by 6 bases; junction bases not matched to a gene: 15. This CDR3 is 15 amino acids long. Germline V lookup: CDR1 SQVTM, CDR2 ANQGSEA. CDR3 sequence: CSAVGRGLAGDTQYF. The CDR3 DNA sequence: TGCAGCGCGGTCGGAAGAGGACTAGCTGGGGATACGCAGTATTTT.

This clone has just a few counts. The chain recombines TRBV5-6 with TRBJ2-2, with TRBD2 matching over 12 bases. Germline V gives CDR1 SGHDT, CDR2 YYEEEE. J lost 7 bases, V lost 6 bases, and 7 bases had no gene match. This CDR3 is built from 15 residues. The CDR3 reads CASTRTSGKGGELFF. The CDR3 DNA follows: TGTGCCAGCACCAGGACTAGCGGGAAGGGCGGGGAGCTGTTTTTT.

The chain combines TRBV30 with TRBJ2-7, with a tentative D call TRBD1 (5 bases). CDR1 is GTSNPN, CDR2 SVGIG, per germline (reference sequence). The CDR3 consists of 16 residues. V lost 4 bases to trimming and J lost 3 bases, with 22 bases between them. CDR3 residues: CAWTLKGPGSNYEQYF. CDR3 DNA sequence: TGTGCCTGGACCCTCAAGGGCCCAGGGTCTAACTACGAGCAGTACTTC. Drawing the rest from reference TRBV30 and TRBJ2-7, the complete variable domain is SQTIHQWPATLVQPVGSPLSLECTVEGTSNPNLYWYRQAAGRGLQLLFYSVGIGQISSEVPQNLSASRPQDRQFILSSKKLLLSDSGFYLCAWTLKGPGSNYEQYFGPGTRLTVT.

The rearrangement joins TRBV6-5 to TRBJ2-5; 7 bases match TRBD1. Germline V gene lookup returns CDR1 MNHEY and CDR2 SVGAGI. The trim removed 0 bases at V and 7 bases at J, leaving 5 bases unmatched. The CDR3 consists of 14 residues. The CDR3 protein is CASSYSTGLATQYF. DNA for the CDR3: TGTGCCAGCAGTTACTCGACAGGGTTGGCGACCCAGTACTTC.

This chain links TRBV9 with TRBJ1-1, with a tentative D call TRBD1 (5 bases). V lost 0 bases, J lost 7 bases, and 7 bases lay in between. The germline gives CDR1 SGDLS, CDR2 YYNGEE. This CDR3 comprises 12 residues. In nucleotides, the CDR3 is TGTGCCAGCAGCGTAGATCAGGGTGAAGCTTTCTTT. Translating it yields CASSVDQGEAFF.

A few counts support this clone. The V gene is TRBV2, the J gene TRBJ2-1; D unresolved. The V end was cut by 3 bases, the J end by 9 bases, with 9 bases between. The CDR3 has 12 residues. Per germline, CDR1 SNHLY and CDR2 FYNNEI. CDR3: CASSESWVEQFF. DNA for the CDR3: TGTGCCAGCAGTGAGAGCTGGGTTGAGCAGTTCTTC.

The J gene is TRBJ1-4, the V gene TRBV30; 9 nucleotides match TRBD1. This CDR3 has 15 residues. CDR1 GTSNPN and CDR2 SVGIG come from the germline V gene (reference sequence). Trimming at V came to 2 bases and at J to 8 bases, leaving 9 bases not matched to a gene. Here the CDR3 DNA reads TGTGCCTGGAGTAAAAAACAGGGGGCCCGGGAAAAACTGTTTTTT. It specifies CAWSKKQGAREKLFF.

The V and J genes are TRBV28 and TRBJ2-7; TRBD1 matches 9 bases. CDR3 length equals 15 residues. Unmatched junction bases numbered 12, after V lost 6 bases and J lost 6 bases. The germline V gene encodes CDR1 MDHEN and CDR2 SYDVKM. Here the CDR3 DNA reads TGTGCCAGCAGCCCAGGGGGGACAGGGAGGTTCGAGCAGTACTTC. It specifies CASSPGGTGRFEQYF.

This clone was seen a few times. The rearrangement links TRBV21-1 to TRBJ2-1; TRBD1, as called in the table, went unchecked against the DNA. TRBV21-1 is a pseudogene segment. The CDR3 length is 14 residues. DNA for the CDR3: TGTGCCAGCAGCAACTGGAACAGAGACAATGAGCAGTTCTTC. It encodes CASSNWNRDNEQFF.

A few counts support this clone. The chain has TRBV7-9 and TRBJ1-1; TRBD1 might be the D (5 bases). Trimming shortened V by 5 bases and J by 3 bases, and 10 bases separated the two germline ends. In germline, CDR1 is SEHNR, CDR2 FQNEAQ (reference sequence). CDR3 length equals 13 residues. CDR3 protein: CASSPQGDTEAFF. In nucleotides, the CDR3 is TGTGCCAGCAGCCCTCAGGGAGACACTGAAGCTTTCTTT.

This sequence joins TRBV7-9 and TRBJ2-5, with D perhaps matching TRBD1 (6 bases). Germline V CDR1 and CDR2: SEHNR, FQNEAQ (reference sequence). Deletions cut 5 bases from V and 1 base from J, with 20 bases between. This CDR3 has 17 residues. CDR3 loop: CASSPDGGPNVQETQYF. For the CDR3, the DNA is TGTGCCAGCAGCCCTGATGGGGGCCCGAATGTCCAAGAGACCCAGTACTTC. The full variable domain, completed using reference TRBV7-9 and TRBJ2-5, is DTGVSQNPRHKITKRGQNVTFRCDPISEHNRLYWYRQTLGQGPEFLTYFQNEAQLEKSRLLSDRFSAERPKGSFSTLEIQRTEQGDSAMYLCASSPDGGPNVQETQYFGPGTRLLVL.

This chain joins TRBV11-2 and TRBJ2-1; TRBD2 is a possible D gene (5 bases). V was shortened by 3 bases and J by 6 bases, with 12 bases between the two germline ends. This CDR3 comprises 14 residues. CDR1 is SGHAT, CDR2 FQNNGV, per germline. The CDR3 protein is CASSFYSGSNEQFF. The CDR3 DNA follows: TGTGCCAGCAGCTTTTACAGCGGATCCAATGAGCAGTTCTTC. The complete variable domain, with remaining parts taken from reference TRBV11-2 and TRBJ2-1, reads EAGVAQSPRYKIIEKRQSVAFWCNPISGHATLYWYQQILGQGPKLLIQFQNNGVVDDSQLPKDRFSAERLKGVDSTLKIQPAKLEDSAVYLCASSFYSGSNEQFFGPGTRLTVL.

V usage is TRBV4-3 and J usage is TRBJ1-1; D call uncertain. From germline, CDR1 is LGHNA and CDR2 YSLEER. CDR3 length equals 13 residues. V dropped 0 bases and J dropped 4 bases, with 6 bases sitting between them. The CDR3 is CASSQDWSTEAFF. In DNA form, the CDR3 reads TGCGCCAGCAGCCAAGATTGGTCCACTGAAGCTTTCTTT.